This is a list of T cell receptor beta chains from one sample in a study of T cell changes during pregnancy in multiple sclerosis. Sequenced by immunoSEQ multiplex PCR; TCRdb stores in-frame clones only, minus some. The sample lists approximately 92,000 clones; roughly nine tenths were seen once. Sequencing was performed on peripheral blood, taken in the first trimester of pregnancy. The receptors derive from a female donor with multiple sclerosis, enrolled in a pregnancy study. The CDR3 runs from the conserved cysteine through the conserved F or W. A D gene is named only where the DNA matches it firmly. Some rows mark clone size as missing; the rest say once, few, many or name a class of expanded clone.

abundance	v_gene	j_gene	d_gene	len	CDR3nt	CDR3aa
few	TRBV13	TRBJ2-7	NA	16	TGTGCCAGCAGCTTTGGGGGCCGGGACACACTCTACGAGCAGTACTTC	CASSFGGRDTLYEQYF
NA	TRBV6-5	TRBJ2-1	TRBD2	11	TGTGCCAGCAGTTCGGGACTATTCCAGTTCTTC	CASSSGLFQFF
NA	TRBV5-1	TRBJ2-3	NA	16	TGCGCCAGCAGTCGTCCGGAGGGGCCGGGGACAGATACGCAGTATTTT	CASSRPEGPGTDTQYF
NA	TRBV7-9	TRBJ1-2	NA	13	TGTGCCAGCAGTTCACAGGGACGCGATGGCTACACCTTC	CASSSQGRDGYTF
NA	TRBV30	TRBJ2-7	TRBD2	11	TGTGCCTGGAGCCCAGCGGGAGAGCAGTACTTC	CAWSPAGEQYF
NA	TRBV5-1	TRBJ2-7	TRBD1	14	TGCGCCAGCAGCTTGGAACCAACAGGGGGCGAGCAGTACTTC	CASSLEPTGGEQYF
NA	TRBV28	TRBJ1-1	NA	14	TGTGCCAGCAGTTTTCTGGGTGGAGGCACTGAAGCTTTCTTT	CASSFLGGGTEAFF
few	TRBV18	TRBJ1-1	NA	14	TGTGCCAGCTCACCACTCCAAGGTAGCCCTGAAGCTTTCTTT	CASSPLQGSPEAFF
NA	TRBV9	TRBJ2-7	TRBD1	14	TGTGCCCTAACGGCGGGACAGGCGATCTACGAGCAGTACTTC	CALTAGQAIYEQYF
NA	TRBV28	TRBJ1-2	NA	15	TGTGCCAGCAGTTTTAGAGAAGGGGCGGACTATGGCTACACCTTC	CASSFREGADYGYTF
NA	TRBV4-1	TRBJ2-7	TRBD2	16	TGCGCCAGCAGCTCGTTTTTAAGCGGGAGGTCGTACGAGCAGTACTTC	CASSSFLSGRSYEQYF
NA	TRBV7-2	TRBJ1-4	TRBD1	14	TGTGCCAGCAGCTTAGAAACAGGGGATGAAAAACTGTTTTTT	CASSLETGDEKLFF
once	TRBV7-7	TRBJ1-5	TRBD1	19	TGTGCCAGCAGCCGCAGGGGGGCGGTAACCTCCGGTAGCAATCAGCCCCAGCATTTT	CASSRRGAVTSGSNQPQHF
NA	TRBV7-8	TRBJ2-1	NA	15	TGTGCCAGCAGCTTATTCGGGAGTACGTACAATGAGCAGTTCTTC	CASSLFGSTYNEQFF
NA	TRBV29-1	TRBJ2-3	NA	13	TGCAGCGTTCTGAACACCCTCACAGATACGCAGTATTTT	CSVLNTLTDTQYF
NA	TRBV5-6	TRBJ2-1	NA	13	TGTGCCAGCGAGCAGGGGAACTACAATGAGCAGTTCTTC	CASEQGNYNEQFF
once	TRBV5-8	TRBJ1-2	TRBD1	16	TGTGCCAGCAGCTTGGAACGGACAGGGGTTAACTATGGCTACACCTTC	CASSLERTGVNYGYTF
NA	TRBV11-2	TRBJ2-2	TRBD2	15	TGTGCCAGCAGAAAAGGGACTAGTACCGGGTGGGAGCTGTTTTTT	CASRKGTSTGWELFF
few	TRBV6-4	TRBJ2-3	NA	13	TGTGCCAGCAGTAGCGGGAGCACAGATACGCAGTATTTT	CASSSGSTDTQYF
NA	TRBV4-2	TRBJ2-5	TRBD2	14	TGTGCCAGCAGCCAAGGGTGGGAGGGGGAGACCCAGTACTTC	CASSQGWEGETQYF
NA	TRBV6-5	TRBJ1-2	TRBD1	13	TGTGCCAGCAGTACAGGGGGGCCCTATGGCTACACCTTC	CASSTGGPYGYTF
NA	TRBV5-6	TRBJ2-4	NA	17	TGTGCCAGCAGCTTGGCCCAGGGGACGGGAGCCAAAAACATTCAGTACTTC	CASSLAQGTGAKNIQYF
once	TRBV18	TRBJ2-1	TRBD2	15	TGTGCCAGCTCAGTTCGTCAGCGGGACTACAATGAGCAGTTCTTC	CASSVRQRDYNEQFF
once	TRBV28	TRBJ2-7	NA	16	TGTGCCAGCAGCTTTCACCCCCTGCTAGACGACTACGAGCAGTACTTC	CASSFHPLLDDYEQYF
NA	TRBV27	TRBJ2-7	NA	10	TGTGCCAGCAGTATATACGAGCAGTACTTC	CASSIYEQYF
many	TRBV5-1	TRBJ2-7	TRBD2	16	TGCGCCAGCAGCCCCGGGACTAGCGGGAGTTACCACGAGCAGTACTTC	CASSPGTSGSYHEQYF
NA	TRBV2	TRBJ2-7	TRBD2	15	TGTGCCAGCAGTGCCCTAGCGGGAGGGGAGAACGAGCAGTACTTC	CASSALAGGENEQYF
NA	TRBV28	TRBJ2-5	TRBD2	17	TGTGCCAGCAGTTTATCACTAGCGGGAGGCTTACAAGAGACCCAGTACTTC	CASSLSLAGGLQETQYF
NA	TRBV9	TRBJ2-5	TRBD1	16	TGTGCCAGCAGCGAGGGGGCCGGGACCTCGGGGGAGACCCAGTACTTC	CASSEGAGTSGETQYF
once	TRBV28	TRBJ1-5	NA	12	TGTGCCAGCAGTATTACTTGGCAGCCCCAGCATTTT	CASSITWQPQHF
NA	TRBV30	TRBJ2-7	NA	12	TGTGCCTGGAGTCAGGGGCCCTACGAGCAGTACTTT	CAWSQGPYEQYF
NA	TRBV7-2	TRBJ2-1	TRBD2	17	TGTGCCAGCAGCTCGCGCCTAGCGGGCTCTAACTACAATGAGCAGTTCTTC	CASSSRLAGSNYNEQFF
NA	TRBV4-1	TRBJ2-7	NA	12	TGCGCCAGCAGCCCGGACTCATACGAGCAGTACTTC	CASSPDSYEQYF
NA	TRBV7-9	TRBJ1-5	NA	15	TGTGCCAGCAGCTTAGGGGGGCTGGGCAATCAGCCCCAGCATTTT	CASSLGGLGNQPQHF
NA	TRBV28	TRBJ1-2	TRBD1	16	TGTGCCAGCAGTAACCCCGGGACAGCCCTTAACTATGGCTACACCTTC	CASSNPGTALNYGYTF
NA	TRBV28	TRBJ2-7	TRBD2	15	TGTGCCAGCAGTTCCGGACTAGCGGGAGTCGAGGAGCAGTACTTC	CASSSGLAGVEEQYF
NA	TRBV6-1	TRBJ2-7	TRBD1	15	TGTGCCAGCAGTGAGCGGGACAGGGGGAGAACTGAGCAGTACTTC	CASSERDRGRTEQYF
NA	TRBV19	TRBJ2-7	NA	11	TGTGCCAGTAGTATTAGAGGCAAGCAGTACTTC	CASSIRGKQYF
NA	TRBV5-4	TRBJ1-4	NA	15	TGTGCCAGCAGCTTGGACCAGGCAACTAATGAAAAACTGTTTTTT	CASSLDQATNEKLFF
NA	TRBV10-1	TRBJ2-3	TRBD2	18	TGCGCCAGCAGTGAGCGACTAGCGGGAGGACTCAGCACAGATACGCAGTATTTT	CASSERLAGGLSTDTQYF
NA	TRBV19	TRBJ1-2	NA	13	TGTGCCAGTAGTATACAAACGGTCTATGGCTACACCTTC	CASSIQTVYGYTF
NA	TRBV4-2	TRBJ2-1	TRBD2	20	TGTGCCAGCAGCCCCCATATGGGACTAGCGGGAGAGCTTCGCTACAATGAGCAGTTCTTC	CASSPHMGLAGELRYNEQFF
once	TRBV13	TRBJ1-5	NA	13	TGTGCCAGCAGCTTAAGAATGGGAGAGCCCCAGCATTTT	CASSLRMGEPQHF
NA	TRBV19	TRBJ2-1	TRBD2	15	TGTGCCAGTAGTGGCGCTAGCGGGAGTCACAATGAGCAGTTCTTC	CASSGASGSHNEQFF
NA	TRBV6-6	TRBJ2-7	NA	12	TGTGCCAGCAGGCGGAGCTCCTACGAGCAGTACTTC	CASRRSSYEQYF
NA	TRBV29-1	TRBJ2-7	TRBD1	17	TGCAGCGTTGGGAGCGCGCCGGGACAGGGTCCCCCCTACGAGCAGTACTTC	CSVGSAPGQGPPYEQYF
once	TRBV5-1	TRBJ2-1	NA	15	TGCGCCAGCAGCTTGGACGGGAGCAACTACAATGAGCAGTTCTTC	CASSLDGSNYNEQFF
NA	TRBV6-5	TRBJ2-1	TRBD2	15	TGTGCCAGCAGTTACTCCGCGCCTAGCGGGATGGGGCAGTTCTTC	CASSYSAPSGMGQFF
NA	TRBV19	TRBJ1-1	NA	14	TGTGCCAGTAGTAGAGCAGGGTTTGGGACTGAAGCTTTCTTT	CASSRAGFGTEAFF
NA	TRBV5-5	TRBJ2-7	NA	14	TGTGCCAGCAGCATGCTGTCGAGCTCCTACGAGCAGTACTTC	CASSMLSSSYEQYF
NA	TRBV7-9	TRBJ1-4	NA	16	TGTGCCAGCAGCTTATCGGGGGCGGGGGCTAATGAAAAACTGTTTTTT	CASSLSGAGANEKLFF
NA	TRBV6-1	TRBJ2-7	NA	17	TGTGCCAGCAGTGAAGTAAGCTGGTTAACAGGGTCCTACGAGCAGTACTTC	CASSEVSWLTGSYEQYF
NA	TRBV7-6	TRBJ2-5	TRBD2	16	TGTGCCAGCAGCGAAAGACTAGCGGGAGGGCGGGAGACCCAGTACTTC	CASSERLAGGRETQYF
NA	TRBV19	TRBJ1-5	TRBD1	15	TGTGCCAGTAGCCCGGACAGGGCGAAAGGGCAGCCCCAGCATTTT	CASSPDRAKGQPQHF
NA	TRBV19	TRBJ1-1	NA	13	TGTGCCAGTAGTATAGGGGCACCAGCTGAAGCTTTCTTT	CASSIGAPAEAFF
NA	TRBV2	TRBJ2-3	TRBD1	14	TGTGCCAGCAGCCGACAGGGGAGCACAGATACGCAGTATTTT	CASSRQGSTDTQYF
NA	TRBV19	TRBJ2-7	NA	15	TGTGCCAGTAGTATAGTAGGGGGAACTCCCTACGAGCAGTACTTC	CASSIVGGTPYEQYF
NA	TRBV5-1	TRBJ1-1	NA	14	TGCGCCAGCAGCCTCGGGACATTGGGGACTGAAGCTTTCTTT	CASSLGTLGTEAFF